This record concerns one T cell receptor (beta chain) sequence. The antigen this receptor binds is unknown. Per-nucleotide qualities are absent, and no much larger clonotype sits a single base away. The data stem from a study of blood T cells in healthy people across ages (dated by TCRdb to between 2014 and 2017). In the study overall: In model experiments, template switching captured about one uniquely barcoded TCR beta cDNA molecule for every two T cells. Two additional independent replicas of 1 million unique cDNA reads from the same blood draw were analyzed for two donors (one aged 18 to 30 and one aged 80 or older). Four age groups were formed from the donors: young (average 16 years), middle-aged (roughly 38), aged (under 70) and long-lived (around 82). To avoid experimental bias, donors of different ages were randomly spread across the sequencing lanes. The study measured age-related changes in TCR beta repertoire diversity using deep sequencing normalized with unique cDNA molecular identifiers.

The donors were roughly 40 Caucasian individuals from Russia, aged about 6 to 95 years, who were systemically healthy. Ten milliliters of peripheral blood were drawn from each donor into EDTA-treated Vacutainer tubes. Ficoll-Paque density-gradient centrifugation was used to isolate PBMCs, with at least 6 million per sample. Total RNA was extracted from PBMCs with Trizol reagent, with at least 5 micrograms obtained per sample. The percentages of naive CD45RAhigh/CD27high T cells were determined by flow cytometry on a PBMC aliquot from every donor. Library method: 5' RACE. TCRdb shows the sequencer as Illumina HiSeq 2500. The second PCR ran for about 7 to 11 cycles and used a J-beta primer mix along with a sample-barcoded 5' primer. A template-switch 5' adaptor carrying 12 random nucleotides introduced a unique molecular identifier onto each TCR beta cDNA molecule. Each sample yielded at least 2.5 million CDR3-containing paired-end reads. First-strand cDNA was synthesized from all RNA with the Mint cDNA synthesis kit, primed by a TRBC-specific oligonucleotide. After uracil-DNA glycosylase treatment, a first 18-cycle PCR used universal primers M1SS and BC2_uni_R on all cDNA. Under the source paper's analysis protocol: For normalization, 1 million high-quality reads, each with a distinct molecular identifier, were randomly selected from each sample. Instead of being binned into consensus sequences, reads that shared molecular identifiers were thrown out. CDR3 identification, clonotype clustering and error correction used MiTCR with a Q25 quality threshold and the strictest error-elimination algorithm. A nonparametric unseen species model with Euler transformation was used to estimate a lower bound on total TCR beta diversity. In TCRdb, the public reads were trimmed at Q25 with fastp and aligned with MiXCR, with productive beta chains retained. Rows matching on CDR3 protein sequence are summarized as one entry with the most common DNA and genes. TCRdb, not the authors, supplied the V and J calls. The sample table contains 800,000 to 950,000 distinct CDR3 sequences; only one count was recorded for roughly 40% of them. The biggest ten clones account for roughly 13% of the sample.

Reading from cysteine to phenylalanine, the CDR3 counts 13 amino acids. Solely the CDR3 DNA is kept, with 39 bases framed from the first base. Germline trimming: 3 bases from V, 11 bases from J; junction bases outside gene matches: 9. Based on the germline V gene, the CDR1 and CDR2 sequences are SGHRS and YFSETQ. Findings and caveats that apply to the study as a whole: Observed TCR beta diversity correlated strongly with the percentage of naive T cells measured by flow cytometry. Total diversity estimates from one million sequenced T cells were considered lower bounds and underestimates. Because donor CMV infection status was unknown, age-related changes in expanded clonotypes were potentially confounded. Observed TCR beta diversity per million T cells fell roughly linearly with age, and a significant reduction was already apparent by age about 43. Since profiling was done on bulk unsorted PBMCs, naive and antigen-experienced compartments could not be conclusively compared. Compared with the aged group, the long-lived group had more naive CD4+ T cells, fewer expanded clones and increased TCR diversity, suggesting age selection.

The chain is encoded by TRBV5-1 joined to TRBJ2-5; TRBD1 matches 8 bases in the middle. The source of this sequence is a young man in good health. The sample was blood. CDR3 sequence: CASSSLTGGEQYF. The DNA reads as follows: TGCGCCAGCAGCTCTCTTACAGGGGGAGAGCAGTACTTC.